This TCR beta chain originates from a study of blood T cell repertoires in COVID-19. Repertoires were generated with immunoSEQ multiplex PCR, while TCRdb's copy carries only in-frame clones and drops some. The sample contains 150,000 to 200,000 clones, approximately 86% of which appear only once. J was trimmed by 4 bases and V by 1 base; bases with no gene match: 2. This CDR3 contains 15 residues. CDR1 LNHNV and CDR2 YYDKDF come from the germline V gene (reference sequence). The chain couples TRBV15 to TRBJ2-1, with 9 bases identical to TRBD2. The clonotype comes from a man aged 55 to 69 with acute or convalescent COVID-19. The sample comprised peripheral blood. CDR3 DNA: TGTGCCACCAGCAGAGGCCTAGCGGGGTACAATGAGCAGTTCTTC. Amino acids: CATSRGLAGYNEQFF.